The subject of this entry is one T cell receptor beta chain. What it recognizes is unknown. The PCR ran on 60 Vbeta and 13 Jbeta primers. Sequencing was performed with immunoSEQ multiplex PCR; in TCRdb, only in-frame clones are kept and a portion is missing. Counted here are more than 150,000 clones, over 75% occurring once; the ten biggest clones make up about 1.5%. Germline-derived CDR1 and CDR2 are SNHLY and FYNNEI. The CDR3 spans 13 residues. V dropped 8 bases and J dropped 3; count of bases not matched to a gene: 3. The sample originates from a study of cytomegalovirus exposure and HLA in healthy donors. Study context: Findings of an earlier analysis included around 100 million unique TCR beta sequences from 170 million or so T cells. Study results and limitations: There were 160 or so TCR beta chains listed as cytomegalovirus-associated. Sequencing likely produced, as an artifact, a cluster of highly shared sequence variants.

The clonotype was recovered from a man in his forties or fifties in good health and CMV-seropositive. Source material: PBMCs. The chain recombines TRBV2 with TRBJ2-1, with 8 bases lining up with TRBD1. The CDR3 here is CASGTGIYNEQFF. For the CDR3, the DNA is TGTGCCAGCGGGACAGGAATCTACAATGAGCAGTTCTTC. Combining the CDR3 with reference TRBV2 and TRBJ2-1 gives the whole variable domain EPEVTQTPSHQVTQMGQEVILRCVPISNHLYFYWYRQILGQKVEFLVSFYNNEISEKSEIFDDQFSVERPDGSNFTLKIRSTKLEDSAMYFCASGTGIYNEQFFGPGTRLTVL.